Given below is one T cell receptor (beta chain) in context. The sample belongs to a study of shared clonotypes between healthy human individuals. TCRdb's table, derived via immunoSEQ multiplex PCR, lists solely in-frame clones and lacks some. The sample includes roughly 2.5 million clones, just over 90% of them seen just once. V lost 5 bases, J lost 0 bases, and 8 bases lay in between. Germline V gene sequence: CDR1 ENHRY, CDR2 SYGVKD. The CDR3 has 14 residues. Source material: naive CD4+ T cells sorted from blood. The subset was: CD45RA+ positively selected. This clonotype originated in a man between 18 and 35 years old in good health. The gene calls are TRBV10-3 and TRBJ1-3; no clear D. CDR3: CAISPGTSGNTIYF. CDR3 DNA: TGTGCCATCAGTCCGGGAACCTCTGGAAACACCATATATTTT.